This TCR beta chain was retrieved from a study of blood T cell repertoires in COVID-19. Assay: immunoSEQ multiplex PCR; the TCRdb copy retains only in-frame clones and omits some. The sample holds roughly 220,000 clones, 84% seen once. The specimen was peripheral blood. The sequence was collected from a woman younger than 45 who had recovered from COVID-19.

CDR3 sequence reads: CASSFLSRGLNQPQHF. CDR3 coding DNA: TGTGCCAGCAGTTTCTTAAGCAGGGGGCTAAATCAGCCCCAGCATTTT. V gene TRBV28 combines with J gene TRBJ1-5; TRBD1 matches 8 bases. The V gene end was trimmed by 3 bases and the J gene end by 4 bases; junction bases not matched to a gene: 8. Germline V gene lookup returns CDR1 MDHEN and CDR2 SYDVKM. The CDR3 loop spans 16 amino acids.